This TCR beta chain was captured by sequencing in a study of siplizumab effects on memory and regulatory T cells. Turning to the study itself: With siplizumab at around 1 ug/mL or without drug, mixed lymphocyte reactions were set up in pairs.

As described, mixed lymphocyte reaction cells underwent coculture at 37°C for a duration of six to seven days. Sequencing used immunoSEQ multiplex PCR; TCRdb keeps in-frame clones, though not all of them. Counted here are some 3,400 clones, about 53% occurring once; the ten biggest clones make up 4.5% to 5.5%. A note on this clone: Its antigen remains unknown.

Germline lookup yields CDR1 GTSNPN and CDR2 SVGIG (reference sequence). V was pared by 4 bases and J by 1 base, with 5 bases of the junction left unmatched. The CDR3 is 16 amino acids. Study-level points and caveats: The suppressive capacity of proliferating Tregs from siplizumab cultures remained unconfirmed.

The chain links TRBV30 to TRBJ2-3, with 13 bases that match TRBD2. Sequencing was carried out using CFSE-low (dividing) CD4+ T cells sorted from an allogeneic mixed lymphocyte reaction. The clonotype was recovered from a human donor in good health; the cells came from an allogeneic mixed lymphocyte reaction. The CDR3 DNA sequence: TGTGCCTGGACCTTCGGACTAGCGGGAGGCACAGATACGCAGTATTTT. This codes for CAWTFGLAGGTDTQYF.